Reported below is one T cell receptor (beta chain). This entry comes from a study of blood T cell repertoires in COVID-19. Study details: Acute and convalescent COVID-19 specimens originated in the United States, Italy and Spain. Sample material is recorded as cDNA or gDNA derived from T cells, B-cell-depleted T cells, or PBMCs.

Clones were sequenced by immunoSEQ multiplex PCR, and TCRdb holds only the in-frame ones, with some missing. The repertoire includes roughly 140,000 clones, 84% of them detected once, and 7.2% sits in the top ten. The CDR3 is made up of 16 amino acids. Germline V lookup: CDR1 SNHLY, CDR2 FYNNEI. V was cut by 6 bases and J by 0 bases, with 15 bases left in between. V gene TRBV2 combines with J gene TRBJ1-3; the D is unclear. The receptor was isolated from a woman aged 45-65 years in a cohort sampled during active or convalescent COVID-19. The sequenced sample consisted of peripheral blood. Here the CDR3 reads CASSPTPSISGNTIYF. In DNA, the CDR3 is TGTGCCAGCAGCCCGACACCGAGCATCTCTGGAAACACCATATATTTT.